A selection of T cell receptor beta chains follows, all from one sample in a study of blood T cell repertoires in COVID-19. The table came from immunoSEQ multiplex PCR; TCRdb's copy has only in-frame clones and leaves some out. The sample comprises 250,000 or so clones, around 84% of which are singletons, and more than 1.5% rests with the top ten. Sequencing was carried out using peripheral blood. These receptors originate from a woman in her forties who had recovered from COVID-19. Both conserved end residues are trimmed from each CDR3.

TRBV7-2 ASILTSGGTDTQY
TRBV3-1/TRBV3-2 ASSQSTSFEAF
TRBV5-5 ASSRDGGPLHSGNTIY
TRBV14 ASSRSAAGTEAF
TRBV24-1 ATSDLRPKSKGTDTQY
TRBV5-6 ASSLGGNYGYT
TRBV6-5 ASRDQGLAEAF
TRBV7-2 ASSYAQGGETQY
TRBV6-5 ASSYGQGSSYEQY
TRBV12-3/TRBV12-4 ASTWNTEAF
TRBV28 ASSFGNTEAF
TRBV11-3 ASSLRVPETQY
TRBV7-2 ASSSGQGLAYEQY
TRBV5-1 ASSTGTATDTQY
TRBV6-1 ASSQQGQLNTIY
TRBV28 ASKRPGQPQH
TRBV19 ASSQTGTLNTGELF
TRBV19 ASRGGTDYQPQH
TRBV10-3 AISESGQNYGYT
TRBV19 ASRGQGSDSPLH
TRBV9 ASSEGAKFTPLH
TRBV19 ASSIHGLTAYSNQPQH
TRBV5-4 ASSLGSSSSYNEQF
TRBV19 ASSPIDRGSNQPQH
TRBV30 AWNTGIDEKLF
TRBV5-4 ASSLGGTEAFEQY
TRBV6-5 ASSPDRILLH
TRBV12-5 ASGTEYNEQF
TRBV2 ASKEPGTGGSGANVLT
TRBV3-1/TRBV3-2 ASSQDTRQGIIYGYT
TRBV7-2 ASSSSGEGTDTQY
TRBV5-8 ASRTNTEFGYT
TRBV5-1 ASSLGVTGRYEKLF
TRBV10-3 AIKPGRSYNEQF
TRBV5-1 ASRAGERTEAF
TRBV5-6 ASSLGAGYEQY
TRBV7-2 ASGSGGGYSNQPQH
TRBV28 ASSLLRPPYEQY